The clone carrying this T cell receptor (beta chain) was counted between two and nine times. The antigen remains undetermined. There are 14 residues in the CDR3. V lost 3 bases and J 0 bases, leaving 8 bases between the germline ends. In germline, CDR1 is KGHSH, CDR2 LQKENI. All of the isolated RNA was reverse transcribed, so expressed TCRB transcripts were sequenced. The protocol was immunoSEQ multiplex PCR, while the TCRdb copy is restricted to in-frame clones and leaves out a portion. The sample contains about 140,000 clones, 9.5% to 10% of which appear only once. It was via CD45RO/CCR7/CD25/CD127/CD95/CD27 that CD4+ naive, central memory, regulatory and stem cell-like memory cells were sorted. Each sorted population was over 98% pure. This sample is part of a study of beta chain features in type 1 diabetes. Whole-study findings and limits: Among type 1 diabetes patients, VDJ junctions had fewer insertions and more deletions.

The chain joins TRBV18 to TRBJ1-1; unclear D gene. The TCR was taken from a woman in her thirties or forties in good health. Sequencing was carried out using central memory CD4+ T cells from blood. CDR3 residues: CASSPAGVNTEAFF. CDR3 nucleotide sequence: TGTGCCAGCTCACCGGCGGGAGTGAACACTGAAGCTTTCTTT.